This T cell receptor beta chain stems from a study of breast tumors, draining lymph nodes, adjacent tissues. Overall study findings and caveats: Tumor TCR diversity was below lymph nodes but above nontumor tissue.

The length of the CDR3 is 14 residues. The germline V gene encodes CDR1 SGHTS and CDR2 YDEGEE. With 5 bases clipped from V and 5 bases from J, the junction kept 9 bases outside the gene matches. The lymph nodes were axillary draining lymph nodes from breast cancer patients. This clonotype was seen repeatedly, ten times or more. Its antigen is not identified. TCRdb re-analysed the multiplex PCR reads in MiXCR, keeping a single row per CDR3 protein. The sample shows about 300,000 distinct CDR3 sequences, 30% to 35% of them seen only once. The TCR originated in a female donor with breast cancer. Some clones in this sample may be carry-over from other donors' samples. The chain is built from TRBV5-8 and TRBJ2-5, with 7 bases lining up with TRBD2. Sequencing was done on a sample of axillary lymph node tissue. CDR3 DNA: TGTGCCAGCAGTTCTGGGTTGGGGGGGGAGACCCAGTACTTC. Amino acid sequence: CASSSGLGGETQYF. The full variable domain, its missing parts supplied by reference TRBV5-8 and TRBJ2-5, is EAGVTQSPTHLIKTRGQQATLRCSPISGHTSVYWYQQALGLGLQFLLWYDEGEERNRGNFPPRFSGRQFPNYSSELNVNALELEDSALYLCASSSGLGGETQYFGPGTRLLVL.